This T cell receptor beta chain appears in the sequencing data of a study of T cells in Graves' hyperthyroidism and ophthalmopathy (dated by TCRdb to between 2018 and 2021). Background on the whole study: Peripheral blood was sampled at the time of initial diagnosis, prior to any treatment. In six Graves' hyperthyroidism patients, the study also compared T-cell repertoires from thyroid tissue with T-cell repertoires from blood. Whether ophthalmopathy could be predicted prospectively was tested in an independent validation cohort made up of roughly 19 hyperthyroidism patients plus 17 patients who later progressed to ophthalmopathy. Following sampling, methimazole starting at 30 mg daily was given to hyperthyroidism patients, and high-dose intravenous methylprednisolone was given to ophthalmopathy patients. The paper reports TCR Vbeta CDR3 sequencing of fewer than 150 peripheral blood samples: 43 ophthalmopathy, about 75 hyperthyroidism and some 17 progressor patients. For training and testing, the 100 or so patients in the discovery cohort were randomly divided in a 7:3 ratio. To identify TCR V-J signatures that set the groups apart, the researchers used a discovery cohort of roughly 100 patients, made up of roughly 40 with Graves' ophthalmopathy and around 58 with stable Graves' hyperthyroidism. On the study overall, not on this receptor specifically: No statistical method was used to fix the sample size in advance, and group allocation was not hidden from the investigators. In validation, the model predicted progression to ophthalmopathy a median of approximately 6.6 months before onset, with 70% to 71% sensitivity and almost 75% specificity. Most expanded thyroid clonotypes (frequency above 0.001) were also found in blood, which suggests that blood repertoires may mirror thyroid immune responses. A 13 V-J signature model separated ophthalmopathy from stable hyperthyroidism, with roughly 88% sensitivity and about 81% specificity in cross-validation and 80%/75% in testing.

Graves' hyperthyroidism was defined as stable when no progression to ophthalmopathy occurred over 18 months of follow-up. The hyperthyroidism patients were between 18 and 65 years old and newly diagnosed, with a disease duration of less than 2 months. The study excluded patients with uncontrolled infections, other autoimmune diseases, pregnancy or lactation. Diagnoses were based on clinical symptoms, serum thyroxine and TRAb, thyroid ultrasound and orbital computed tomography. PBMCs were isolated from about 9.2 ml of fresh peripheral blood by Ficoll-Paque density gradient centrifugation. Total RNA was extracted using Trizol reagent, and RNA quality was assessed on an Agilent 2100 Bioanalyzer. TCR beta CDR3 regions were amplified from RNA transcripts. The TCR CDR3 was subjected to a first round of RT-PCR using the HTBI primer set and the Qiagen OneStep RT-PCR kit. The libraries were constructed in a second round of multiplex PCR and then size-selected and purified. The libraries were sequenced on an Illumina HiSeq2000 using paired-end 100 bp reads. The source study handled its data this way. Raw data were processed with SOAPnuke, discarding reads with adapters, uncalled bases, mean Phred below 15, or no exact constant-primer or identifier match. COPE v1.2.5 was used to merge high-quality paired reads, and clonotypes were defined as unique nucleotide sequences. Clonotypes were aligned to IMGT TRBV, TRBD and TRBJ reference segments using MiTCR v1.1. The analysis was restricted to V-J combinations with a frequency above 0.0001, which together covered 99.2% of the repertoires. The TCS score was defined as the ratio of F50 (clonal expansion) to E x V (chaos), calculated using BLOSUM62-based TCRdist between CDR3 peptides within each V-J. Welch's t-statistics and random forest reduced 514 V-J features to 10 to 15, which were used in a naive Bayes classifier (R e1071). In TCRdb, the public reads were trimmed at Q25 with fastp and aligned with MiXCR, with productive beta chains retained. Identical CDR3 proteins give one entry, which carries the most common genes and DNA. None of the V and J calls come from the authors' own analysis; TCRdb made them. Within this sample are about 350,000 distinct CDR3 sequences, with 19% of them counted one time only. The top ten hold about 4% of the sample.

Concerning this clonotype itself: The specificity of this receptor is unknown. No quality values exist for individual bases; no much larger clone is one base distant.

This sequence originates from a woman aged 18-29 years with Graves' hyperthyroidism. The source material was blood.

The nucleotide sequence reads TGTGCCAGCAGCGGACAGAAAGAGACCCAGTACTTC. Its translation reads: CASSGQKETQYF. Recombination linked TRBV6-4 to TRBJ2-5; the D region possibly corresponds to TRBD1 (6 bases align). CDR1 is given as MRHNA and CDR2 as SNTAGT, both from the germline V gene. The CDR3 spans 12 residues, from the cysteine through the phenylalanine. Only the CDR3 part of the read is kept: 36 bases, read in frame from the first base. V is shortened by 6 bases, J by 3 bases, and the region joining them spans 8 bases.